This T cell receptor (beta chain) was recovered during a study of OX40 agonist ivuxolimab in advanced cancers. Study context: A male proportion of about 80% was recorded, with mean age approximately 57 years and range about 23 to 80.

Germline CDR1 is SGHNT and CDR2 is YENEEA. CDR3 size: 14 residues. V shed 3 bases and J shed 6 bases, with 9 bases lying between them. General study findings and limits: CD8+ T cells averaged more expanded clones than CD4+.

Sequencing was performed with immunoSEQ multiplex PCR; in TCRdb, only in-frame clones are kept and a portion is missing. Among about 62,000 clones listed, roughly 90% were seen once. This clone has just one count. Its antigen is undetermined. Any history of autoimmune disease or systemic immunosuppression disqualified patients. Cycle 7 day 1, cycle 4 day 1, and baseline were the timepoints at which blood was sampled. The receptor was derived from an adult with an advanced solid tumor such as melanoma, head and neck, liver or kidney cancer. The chain recombines TRBV11-3 with TRBJ1-6; unclear D gene. Here the sequenced sample was CD4+ or CD8+ T cells sorted from blood, taken in a trial of the OX40 agonist ivuxolimab. This CDR3 reads CASSLRDRNSPLHF. CDR3 sequence (DNA): TGTGCCAGCAGCTTGAGGGATCGTAATTCACCCCTCCACTTT.